These 27 T cell receptor beta chains originate from one sample sequenced in a study of T-cell memory formation after mild COVID-19. TCRdb passed the 5' RACE reads through MiXCR, listing each CDR3 protein once. The sample shows 210,000 or so distinct CDR3 sequences, under 30% of them seen only once. The sequenced sample consisted of PBMCs or a T cell subset sorted from them (not recorded which). The receptor source for this set is an adult woman who had mild COVID-19 (a few samples of this study predate the infection). Cell type and time point are not known.

The chain combines TRBV12-3 or TRBV12-4 with TRBJ2-3; 7 bases agree with TRBD2. The CDR3 has 13 amino acids. V shed 4 bases and J 4 bases; nucleotides not matched to a gene: 2. Here the CDR3 DNA reads TGTGCCAGCAGTTCTAGCGGTTCAGATACGCAGTATTTT. It is translated as CASSSSGSDTQYF.

This clonotype was found a few times. V and J are TRBV12-3 or TRBV12-4 and TRBJ2-5, with D possibly matching TRBD2 (6 bases). Trimming shortened V by 6 bases and J by 3 bases, and 14 bases separated the two germline ends. The CDR3 has 14 residues. The CDR3, as DNA: TGTGCCAGCAGCCCCCTGGCTAGCGAAGAGACCCAGTACTTC. Its translation: CASSPLASEETQYF.

This clonotype appeared a few times. V is TRBV7-9 and J is TRBJ2-7; the match to TRBD2 covers 7 bases. The germline gives CDR1 SEHNR, CDR2 FQNEAQ (reference sequence). The J segment lost 4 bases and the V segment lost 4 bases, leaving 10 bases of the junction unmatched. The CDR3 is made up of 15 amino acids. In DNA, the CDR3 is TGTGCCAGCAGCTCCCCGGCGGGAGTCGGGTACGAGCAGTACTTC. Translation gives CASSSPAGVGYEQYF.

In this sample, this clonotype turned up a few times. The rearrangement joins TRBV21-1 to TRBJ2-3; TRBD2, the table's D call, was not compared with the DNA. TRBV21-1 is shown as a pseudogene. CDR3 length: 14 residues. The CDR3 is CASSTRDSGGTQYF. In DNA form, the CDR3 reads TGTGCCAGCAGCACTCGAGACAGCGGAGGAACGCAGTATTTT.

This chain uses TRBV7-9 with TRBJ1-3, with a possible D match to TRBD1 (6 bases). The V and J ends lost 4 bases and 8 bases respectively, with 21 bases between them. The germline V gene has CDR1 SEHNR and CDR2 FQNEAQ (reference sequence). The CDR3 has 16 amino acids. CDR3 in DNA: TGTGCCAGCAGCTCAGCCGAAGGGGGTACAGGGTACACCATATATTTT. Residues: CASSSAEGGTGYTIYF.

The chain employs TRBV19 and TRBJ2-1, with TRBD2 matching over 7 bases. The trim removed 6 bases at V and 6 bases at J, leaving 11 bases unmatched. The CDR3 has 15 residues. Germline loops: CDR1 LNHDA, CDR2 SQIVND (reference sequence). CDR3 in amino acids: CASRVVSGPLNEQFF. CDR3 sequence (DNA): TGTGCCAGTAGAGTGGTTAGCGGGCCCCTCAATGAGCAGTTCTTC.

The rearrangement uses TRBV24-1 and TRBJ1-1, with 7 bases aligning to TRBD1. CDR3 length equals 15 residues. Trimming took 3 bases from V and 1 from J; bases not matched to a gene: 4. CDR1 is KGHDR, CDR2 SFDVKD, per germline. CDR3 in amino acids: CATSDPRQGNTEAFF. The CDR3 DNA sequence: TGTGCCACCAGTGATCCGAGACAGGGGAACACTGAAGCTTTCTTT.

This clonotype was found many times. Its ends do not fully match the called genes, so a read error is possible. The chain carries TRBV12-3 or TRBV12-4 and TRBJ2-1, with a tentative D call TRBD2 (5 bases). The CDR3 runs 12 residues. CDR3: CASSFTRRPVIF. CDR3 DNA sequence: TGTGCCAGCAGTTTTACTAGACGGCCGGTGATCTTC.

This clonotype was picked up many times. The chain carries TRBV5-1 and TRBJ2-7; TRBD2 matches 11 bases. The germline CDR1 and CDR2 sequences are SGHRS and YFSETQ. The CDR3 is made up of 15 amino acids. Trimming cost V 4 bases and J 11 bases; bases outside gene matches: 14. Written as DNA, the CDR3 is TGCGCCAGCAGCCCGGGGACTAGCGGAACACTCAGGGAGTACTTC. Protein product: CASSPGTSGTLREYF.

This clonotype was observed a single time. The chain couples TRBV11-2 to TRBJ1-2, with TRBD1 matching over 12 bases. Germline V CDR1 and CDR2: SGHAT, FQNNGV. With V trimmed by 4 bases and J by 3 bases, 6 bases remained unmatched. CDR3 length: 16 residues. The CDR3 is CASSSTGTGGYYGYTF. The CDR3 DNA sequence: TGTGCCAGCAGCTCGACCGGGACAGGGGGCTACTATGGCTACACCTTC.

The V and J genes are TRBV20-1 and TRBJ1-4; possibly TRBD1 for D (6 bases). The germline gives CDR1 DFQATT, CDR2 SNEGSKA (reference sequence). The CDR3 is 18 amino acids. The ends were cut back, 1 base at V and 3 bases at J, with 21 bases in the middle. CDR3 sequence (DNA): TGCAGTGCTAGAGCGCCCGATAGGGGGGCTGATCCTAATGAAAAACTGTTTTTT. Protein sequence: CSARAPDRGADPNEKLFF.

This clonotype was seen a handful of times. V is TRBV6-5 and J is TRBJ2-1; D not resolved. The CDR3 is 11 amino acids. CDR1 is MNHEY, CDR2 SVGAGI, per germline. V gave up 0 bases and J gave up 8 bases, with 2 bases separating them. The CDR3 DNA is TGTGCCAGCAGTTACTCTCATGAGCAGTTCTTC. This gives the protein CASSYSHEQFF.

This clonotype was seen more than once but under ten times. This chain joins TRBV24-1 and TRBJ2-2, with D possibly TRBD1 on 5 matching bases. V dropped 6 bases and J dropped 0 bases, with 13 bases sitting between them. This CDR3 comprises 16 residues. Germline values: CDR1 KGHDR, CDR2 SFDVKD. The CDR3 DNA is TGTGCCACCAGTCTTCAAGTGGGGCCGAACACCGGGGAGCTGTTTTTT. This gives the protein CATSLQVGPNTGELFF.

The table lists this clonotype with a few counts. The chain combines TRBV24-1 with TRBJ1-5; D unresolved. This CDR3 region has 15 residues. Germline-derived CDR1 and CDR2 are KGHDR and SFDVKD. V dropped 2 bases and J dropped 2 bases, with 9 bases sitting between them. In nucleotides, the CDR3 is TGTGCCACCAGTGATTCTCAAAGGGGCAATCAGCCCCAGCATTTT. This codes for CATSDSQRGNQPQHF.

The rearrangement joins TRBV7-6 to TRBJ2-7; 7 positions match TRBD1. The CDR3 spans 14 residues. In germline, CDR1 is SGHVS, CDR2 FNYEAQ. V gave up 5 bases and J gave up 2 bases; unmatched junction bases: 6. This CDR3 reads CASSQGTDTYEQYF. DNA for the CDR3: TGTGCCAGCAGCCAAGGGACAGATACCTACGAGCAGTACTTC.

The V gene is TRBV5-1, the J gene TRBJ2-2, with D possibly being TRBD1 (7 bases). V lost 1 base, J lost 4 bases, and 14 bases lay in between. Germline V gene data show CDR1 as SGHRS and CDR2 as YFSETQ. This CDR3 has 16 residues. CDR3 region: CASSLKVQGGTGELFF. The CDR3 coding sequence is TGCGCCAGCAGCTTGAAGGTGCAGGGGGGCACCGGGGAGCTGTTTTTT.

The J gene is TRBJ2-1, the V gene TRBV2; D uncertain. V dropped 2 bases and J dropped 0 bases, with 8 bases sitting between them. Germline CDR1 SNHLY, CDR2 FYNNEI. The CDR3 has 15 residues. The CDR3 DNA follows: TGTGCCAGCAGTGAATTAGCAGCCTCCTACAATGAGCAGTTCTTC. This gives the protein CASSELAASYNEQFF.

V is TRBV11-2 and J is TRBJ2-2, with D tentatively TRBD2 (6 bases). V was trimmed by 4 bases and J by 2 bases, leaving 17 bases between them. The length of the CDR3 is 17 residues. Germline V gene lookup returns CDR1 SGHAT and CDR2 FQNNGV. DNA for the CDR3: TGTGCCAGCAGCTCCTTAGCGGCAGTAACAAACACCGGGGAGCTGTTTTTT. Translating it yields CASSSLAAVTNTGELFF.

This clonotype was seen a few times. The gene calls are TRBV5-5 and TRBJ2-2; 8 bases fit TRBD2. Per germline, CDR1 SGHKS and CDR2 YYEKEE (reference sequence). The CDR3 extends over 14 amino acids. V lost 5 bases to trimming and J lost 6 bases; unmatched junction nucleotides: 6. CDR3 sequence reads: CASRAGGQAGELFF. In DNA, the CDR3 is TGTGCCAGCAGGGCGGGGGGTCAGGCCGGGGAGCTGTTTTTT.

This chain connects TRBV10-3 to TRBJ2-1; tentatively, D is TRBD1 (6 bases). V was pared by 3 bases and J by 6 bases, with 9 bases between. Per germline, CDR1 ENHRY and CDR2 SYGVKD. CDR3 size: 13 residues. The chain's CDR3 is CAISDRGPNEQFF. Here the CDR3 DNA reads TGTGCCATCAGTGACAGGGGCCCCAATGAGCAGTTCTTC.

The chain joins TRBV12-3 or TRBV12-4 to TRBJ2-3; D remains unclear. The CDR3 runs 13 residues. The V gene lost 1 base and the J gene lost 8 bases, with 10 bases spanning the gap. The DNA of the CDR3 is TGTGCCAGCAGTTTAGGAGGAAAAGCTACGCAGTATTTT. Translating it yields CASSLGGKATQYF.

This clonotype was counted only a few times. The chain employs TRBV3-1 and TRBJ2-7; the D gene is possibly TRBD2 (6 bases). There are 13 residues in the CDR3. The germline V gene has CDR1 LGHDT and CDR2 YNNKEL (reference sequence). With 1 base removed from V and 6 bases from J, the gap between germline ends came to 10 bases. CDR3 nucleotide sequence: TGTGCCAGCAGCCAAGGAGAGGGAGGCGAGCAGTACTTC. Translation: CASSQGEGGEQYF.

The V call is TRBV29-1, the J call TRBJ2-1, with 10 bases matching TRBD1. Unmatched junction bases numbered 10, after V lost 7 bases and J lost 4 bases. This CDR3 spans 15 amino acids. CDR1 SQVTM and CDR2 ANQGSEA come from the germline V gene. The CDR3, as DNA: TGCAGCGCCGGACCGCCGGACAGGGGGTACAATGAGCAGTTCTTC. As protein: CSAGPPDRGYNEQFF.

The chain uses TRBV19 and TRBJ2-2; no definite D call. V was shortened by 6 bases and J by 1 base, with 6 bases between the two germline ends. CDR3 size: 13 residues. Germline V gives CDR1 LNHDA, CDR2 SQIVND (reference sequence). CDR3 protein: CASSKGNTGELFF. DNA of the CDR3: TGTGCCAGTAGCAAGGGGAACACCGGGGAGCTGTTTTTT.

The chain carries TRBV4-2 and TRBJ1-1; a possible D gene is TRBD1 (6 bases). V dropped 0 bases and J dropped 3 bases, with 11 bases sitting between them. This CDR3 is built from 15 residues. CDR1 is LGHNA, CDR2 YNFKEQ, per germline. CDR3 amino acids: CASSQDGGQYTEAFF. In nucleotides, the CDR3 is TGTGCCAGCAGCCAAGATGGGGGCCAGTACACTGAAGCTTTCTTT.

This clonotype was observed a few times. The rearrangement uses TRBV2 and TRBJ2-1; no definite D call. The CDR3 consists of 12 residues. The germline V gene has CDR1 SNHLY and CDR2 FYNNEI. Trimming took 7 bases from V and 6 from J, leaving 10 bases between them. The CDR3, as DNA: TGTGCCAGCACCTTCGGCGCCAATGAGCAGTTCTTC. Translation gives CASTFGANEQFF.

The rearrangement uses TRBV30 and TRBJ2-1; 9 bases map to TRBD1. CDR3 length: 14 amino acids. Germline V gene data show CDR1 as GTSNPN and CDR2 as SVGIG (reference sequence). V was clipped by 4 bases and J by 8 bases; unmatched bases: 9. This CDR3 reads CAWTPGQGWHEQFF. CDR3 nucleotides: TGTGCCTGGACTCCGGGACAGGGCTGGCATGAGCAGTTCTTC.